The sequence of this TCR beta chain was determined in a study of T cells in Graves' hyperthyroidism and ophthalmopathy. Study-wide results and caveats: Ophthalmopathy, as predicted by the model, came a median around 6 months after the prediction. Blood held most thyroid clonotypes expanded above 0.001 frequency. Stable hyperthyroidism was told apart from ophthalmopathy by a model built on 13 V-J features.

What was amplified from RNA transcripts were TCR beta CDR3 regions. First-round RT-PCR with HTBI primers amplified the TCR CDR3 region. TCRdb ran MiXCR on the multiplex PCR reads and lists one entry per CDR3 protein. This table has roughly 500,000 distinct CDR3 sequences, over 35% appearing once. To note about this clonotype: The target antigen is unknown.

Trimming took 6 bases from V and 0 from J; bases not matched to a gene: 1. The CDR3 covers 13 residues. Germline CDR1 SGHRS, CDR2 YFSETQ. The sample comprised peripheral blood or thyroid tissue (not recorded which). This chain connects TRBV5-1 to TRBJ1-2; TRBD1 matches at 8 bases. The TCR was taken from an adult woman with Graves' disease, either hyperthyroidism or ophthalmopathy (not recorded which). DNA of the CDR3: TGCGCCAGCAAGACAGGGGCTAACTATGGCTACACCTTC. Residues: CASKTGANYGYTF.